This is a list of T cell receptor beta chains from one sample in a study of blood T cell repertoires in COVID-19. The protocol was immunoSEQ multiplex PCR, while the TCRdb copy is restricted to in-frame clones and leaves out a portion. Among about 160,000 clones listed, roughly nine tenths were seen once. Sequencing input: peripheral blood. The receptors were sampled from a man between 60 and 75 years old with active or convalescent COVID-19. The CDR3 runs from the conserved cysteine through the conserved F or W. The D gene is left open where the match is weak. Only some rows state a clone size, as once, few, many or a class for expanded clones.

j_call	clone_size	d_call	v_call	cdr3_aa	cdr3_nt
TRBJ2-1	NA	TRBD2	TRBV2	CASRETSGGFYNEQFF	TGTGCCAGCAGGGAAACTAGCGGGGGTTTCTACAATGAGCAGTTCTTC
TRBJ1-2	NA	NA	TRBV28	CATMPNRARGYTF	TGTGCCACCATGCCCAACAGGGCTCGAGGCTACACCTTC
TRBJ2-5	NA	NA	TRBV7-9	CASSLGGKETQYF	TGTGCCAGCAGCTTAGGAGGGAAAGAGACCCAGTACTTC
TRBJ2-3	NA	NA	TRBV9	CASSVGLAEDTDTQYF	TGTGCCAGCAGCGTAGGGTTAGCGGAAGACACAGATACGCAGTATTTT
TRBJ2-7	many	TRBD2	TRBV5-1	CASSSTAGGGYEQYF	TGCGCCAGCAGCTCCACTGCGGGAGGGGGCTACGAGCAGTACTTC
TRBJ2-7	NA	TRBD2	TRBV6-6	CASSKNSGASYEQYF	TGTGCCAGCAGCAAGAATAGCGGGGCGTCCTACGAGCAGTACTTC
TRBJ1-6	NA	NA	TRBV5-1	CASSPGNVDSPLHF	TGCGCCAGCAGCCCAGGGAATGTGGATTCACCCCTCCACTTT
TRBJ1-1	NA	TRBD1	TRBV6-5	CASSPAQGVSSEAFF	TGTGCCAGCAGCCCCGCACAGGGGGTGAGTTCTGAAGCTTTCTTT
TRBJ1-2	NA	TRBD1	TRBV19	CASTLTGETYGYTF	TGTGCCAGTACCCTGACAGGGGAAACCTATGGCTACACCTTC
TRBJ1-5	NA	NA	TRBV7-2	CASSPSTGTYSNQPQHF	TGTGCCAGCAGCCCTTCAACAGGGACCTATAGCAATCAGCCCCAGCATTTT
TRBJ1-1	few	NA	TRBV19	CASSIQGRTEAFF	TGTGCCAGTAGTATACAGGGAAGGACTGAAGCTTTCTTT
TRBJ2-1	NA	TRBD1	TRBV5-1	CASSPGQFLYNEQFF	TGCGCCAGCAGCCCGGGACAGTTCTTATACAATGAGCAGTTCTTC
TRBJ1-5	once	NA	TRBV6-5	CASRRTLGQPQHF	TGTGCCAGCAGACGGACTTTAGGGCAGCCCCAGCATTTT
TRBJ1-5	NA	NA	TRBV7-9	CASSPGAQPQHF	TGTGCCAGCAGCCCAGGGGCCCAGCCCCAGCATTTT
TRBJ1-2	NA	TRBD1	TRBV18	CASSPGQNYGYTF	TGTGCCAGCTCACCGGGACAGAACTATGGCTACACCTTC
TRBJ2-7	NA	TRBD2	TRBV3-1/TRBV3-2	CASSQGLKGTSETYEQYF	TGTGCCAGCAGCCAAGGCCTTAAGGGGACTAGCGAAACCTACGAGCAGTACTTC
TRBJ1-2	NA	NA	TRBV7-2	CASSSPIRSGDRYGYTF	TGTGCCAGCAGCTCACCGATTCGATCAGGGGATCGGTATGGCTACACCTTC
TRBJ2-2	NA	NA	TRBV9	CASKIGHGEGGGELFF	TGTGCCAGCAAGATAGGACACGGAGAAGGTGGCGGGGAGCTGTTTTTT
TRBJ2-5	once	NA	TRBV5-1	CASSLALGGGQETQYF	TGCGCCAGCAGCTTGGCCCTTGGGGGAGGTCAAGAGACCCAGTACTTC
TRBJ2-7	NA	TRBD1	TRBV19	CASSIPGTVRYEQYF	TGTGCCAGTAGTATCCCCGGGACAGTACGCTACGAGCAGTACTTC
TRBJ1-5	NA	TRBD1	TRBV7-2	CASSLQTGGRQPQHF	TGTGCCAGCAGCTTACAGACAGGGGGCAGGCAGCCCCAGCATTTT
TRBJ2-1	NA	NA	TRBV5-1	CASSLEAGRKSRDEQFF	TGCGCCAGCAGCTTGGAGGCCGGGAGAAAATCGAGGGATGAGCAGTTCTTC
TRBJ1-3	NA	NA	TRBV29-1	CSVATAISGNTIYF	TGCAGCGTGGCGACAGCGATCTCTGGAAACACCATATATTTT
TRBJ2-2	NA	TRBD2	TRBV11-1	CASSPGTSAHTGELFF	TGTGCCAGCAGCCCTGGGACTAGCGCGCACACCGGGGAGCTGTTTTTT
TRBJ2-3	NA	TRBD1	TRBV7-9	CASSLTGGGTDTQYF	TGTGCCAGCAGCCTCACAGGGGGTGGCACAGATACGCAGTATTTT
TRBJ2-7	NA	TRBD1	TRBV19	CASSQPDRGAGVQYF	TGTGCCAGTAGTCAACCGGACAGGGGGGCAGGGGTGCAGTACTTC
TRBJ2-7	few	TRBD2	TRBV7-2	CASSPRPWAGEDGQYF	TGTGCCAGCAGCCCCCGCCCCTGGGCGGGAGAGGACGGGCAGTACTTC
TRBJ2-3	once	TRBD2	TRBV5-4	CASSPGLAGVIADTQYF	TGTGCCAGCAGCCCCGGACTAGCGGGAGTAATCGCAGATACGCAGTATTTT